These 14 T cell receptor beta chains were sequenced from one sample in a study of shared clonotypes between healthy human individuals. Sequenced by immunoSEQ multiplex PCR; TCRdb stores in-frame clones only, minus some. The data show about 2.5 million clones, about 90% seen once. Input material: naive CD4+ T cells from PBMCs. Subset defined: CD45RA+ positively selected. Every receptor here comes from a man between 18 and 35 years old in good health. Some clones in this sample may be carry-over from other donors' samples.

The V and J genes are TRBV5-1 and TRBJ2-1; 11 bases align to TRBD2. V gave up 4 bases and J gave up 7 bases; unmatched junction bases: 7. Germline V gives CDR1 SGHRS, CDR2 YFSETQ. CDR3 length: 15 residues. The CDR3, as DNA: TGCGCCAGCAGCATACTAGCGGGAGCTATGAATGAGCAGTTCTTC. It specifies CASSILAGAMNEQFF.

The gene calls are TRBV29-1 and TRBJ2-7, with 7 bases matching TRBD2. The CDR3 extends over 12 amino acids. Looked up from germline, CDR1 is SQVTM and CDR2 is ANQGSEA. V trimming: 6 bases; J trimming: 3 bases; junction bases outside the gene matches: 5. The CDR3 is CSVWGGVYEQYF. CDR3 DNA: TGCAGCGTCTGGGGGGGTGTCTACGAGCAGTACTTC.

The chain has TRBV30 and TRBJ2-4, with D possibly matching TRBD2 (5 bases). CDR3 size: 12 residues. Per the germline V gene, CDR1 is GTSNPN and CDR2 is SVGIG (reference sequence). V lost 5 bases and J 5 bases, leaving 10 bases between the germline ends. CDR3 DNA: TGTGCCTGGGGAGGAACCCAAAACATTCAGTACTTC. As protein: CAWGGTQNIQYF.

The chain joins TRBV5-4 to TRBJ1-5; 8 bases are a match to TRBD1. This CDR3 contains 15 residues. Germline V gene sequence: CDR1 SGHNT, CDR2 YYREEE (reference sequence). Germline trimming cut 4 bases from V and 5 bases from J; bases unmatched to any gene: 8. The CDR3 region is CASSPGQGGDQPQHF. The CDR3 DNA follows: TGTGCCAGCAGCCCCGGACAGGGTGGGGATCAGCCCCAGCATTTT.

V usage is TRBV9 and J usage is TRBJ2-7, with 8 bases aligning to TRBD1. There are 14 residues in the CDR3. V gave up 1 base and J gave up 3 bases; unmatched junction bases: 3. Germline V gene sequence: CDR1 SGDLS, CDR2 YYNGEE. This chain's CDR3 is CASSVSGTGYEQYF. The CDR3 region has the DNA TGTGCCAGCAGCGTATCTGGGACAGGCTACGAGCAGTACTTC.

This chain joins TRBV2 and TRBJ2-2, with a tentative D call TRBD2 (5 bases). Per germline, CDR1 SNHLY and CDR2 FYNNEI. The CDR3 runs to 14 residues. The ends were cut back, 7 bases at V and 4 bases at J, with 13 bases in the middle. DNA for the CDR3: TGTGCCAGCATCCCCGGGATGACCACCGGGGAGCTGTTTTTT. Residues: CASIPGMTTGELFF. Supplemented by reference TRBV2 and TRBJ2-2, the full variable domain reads EPEVTQTPSHQVTQMGQEVILRCVPISNHLYFYWYRQILGQKVEFLVSFYNNEISEKSEIFDDQFSVERPDGSNFTLKIRSTKLEDSAMYFCASIPGMTTGELFFGEGSRLTVL.

The CDR3 spells CASSLDRLQETQYF. The CDR3 nucleotides are TGCGCCAGCAGCCTGGACAGACTCCAAGAGACCCAGTACTTC. The chain uses TRBV5-1 and TRBJ2-5; a weak D match, TRBD1 (6 bases). Germline CDR1 SGHRS, CDR2 YFSETQ. V was trimmed by 4 bases and J by 1 base, leaving 11 bases between them. The CDR3 is 14 amino acids.

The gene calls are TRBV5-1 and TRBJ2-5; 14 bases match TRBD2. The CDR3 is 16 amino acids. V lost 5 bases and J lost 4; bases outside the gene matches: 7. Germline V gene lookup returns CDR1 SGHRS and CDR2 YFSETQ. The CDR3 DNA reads TGCGCCAGCAGAACTTCCGGGACTAGCGGGAGAGAGACCCAGTACTTC. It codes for CASRTSGTSGRETQYF.

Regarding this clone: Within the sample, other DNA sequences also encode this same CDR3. The chain's CDR3 is CASSVGTAYEQYF. The CDR3 coding sequence is TGTGCCAGCAGCGTTGGGACAGCCTACGAGCAGTACTTC. This chain links TRBV5-4 with TRBJ2-7, with 7 bases aligning to TRBD1. The CDR3 is made up of 13 amino acids. Germline values: CDR1 SGHNT, CDR2 YYREEE (reference sequence). Trimming cost V 4 bases and J 2 bases; bases outside gene matches: 3. Drawing the rest from reference TRBV5-4 and TRBJ2-7, the complete variable domain is ETGVTQSPTHLIKTRGQQVTLRCSSQSGHNTVSWYQQALGQGPQFIFQYYREEENGRGNFPPRFSGLQFPNYSSELNVNALELDDSALYLCASSVGTAYEQYFGPGTRLTVT.

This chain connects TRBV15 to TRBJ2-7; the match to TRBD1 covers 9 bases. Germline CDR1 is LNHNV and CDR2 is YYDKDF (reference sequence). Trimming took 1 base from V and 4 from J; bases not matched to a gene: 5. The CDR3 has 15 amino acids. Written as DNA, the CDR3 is TGTGCCACCAGCAGAGGGACAGGGGAGGGGTACGAGCAGTACTTC. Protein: CATSRGTGEGYEQYF.

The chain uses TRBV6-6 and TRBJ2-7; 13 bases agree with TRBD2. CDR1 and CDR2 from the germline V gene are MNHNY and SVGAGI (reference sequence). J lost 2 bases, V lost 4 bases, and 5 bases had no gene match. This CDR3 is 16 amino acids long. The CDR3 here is CASSSMGLAGTYEQYF. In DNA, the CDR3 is TGTGCCAGCAGTTCGATGGGACTAGCGGGGACCTACGAGCAGTACTTC.

The CDR3 DNA sequence: TGCAGTGCTAGCGCGGCCTACGAGCAGTACTTC. Translated, it gives CSASAAYEQYF. This rearrangement joins TRBV20-1 to TRBJ2-5; D remains ambiguous. Near its end, the DNA agrees better with TRBJ2-7, so the J call may be wrong. The germline V gene has CDR1 DFQATT and CDR2 SNEGSKA (reference sequence). The CDR3 sequence is 11 residues long.

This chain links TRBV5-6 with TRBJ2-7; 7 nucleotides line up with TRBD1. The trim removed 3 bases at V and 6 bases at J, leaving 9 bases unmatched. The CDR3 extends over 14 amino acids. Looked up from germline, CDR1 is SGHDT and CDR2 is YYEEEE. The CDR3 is CASSSTGSFLEQYF. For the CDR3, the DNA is TGTGCCAGCAGCTCGACAGGGTCCTTTCTCGAGCAGTACTTC.

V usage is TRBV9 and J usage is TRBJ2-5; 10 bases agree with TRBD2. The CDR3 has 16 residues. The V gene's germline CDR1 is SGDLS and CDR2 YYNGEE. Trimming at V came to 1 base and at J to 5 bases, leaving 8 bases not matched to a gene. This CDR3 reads CASSVSSGRAGETQYF. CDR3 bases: TGTGCCAGCAGCGTATCAAGCGGGAGGGCCGGGGAGACCCAGTACTTC.